This T cell receptor beta chain was sequenced during a study of T cell repertoires in cytomegalovirus infection. For the study at large: Public TCR beta signatures indicated both CMV infection and matching HLA type.

TCRdb reprocessed the reads via MiXCR and lists one record per CDR3 protein. The sample carries around 630,000 distinct CDR3 sequences, 20% to 25% recorded once. Overall study findings and caveats: Based on cumulative public TCR beta family frequency, carriers of CMV plus the relevant HLA were identified.

The germline V gene encodes CDR1 SGHVS and CDR2 FNYEAQ. The CDR3 runs to 16 residues. V gave up 3 bases and J gave up 2 bases; unmatched junction bases: 6. Worth noting for this clonotype: Its matching antigen is unknown.

The sequenced material came from CD8+ T cells from PBMCs. The chain recombines TRBV7-6 with TRBJ2-5; TRBD2 agrees at 10 bases. The receptor was derived from a human donor in good health (CMV status not recorded). Some clones in this sample may be carry-over from other donors' samples. CDR3 sequence (DNA): TGTGCCAGCAGCTTCCCGGGACTAGCGACACAAGAGACCCAGTACTTC. Amino acids: CASSFPGLATQETQYF.